The source of this TCR beta chain is a study of immune cell composition in non-small cell lung cancer (dated by TCRdb to the late 2010s). Study-level background: Histologic subtype, mostly lung adenocarcinoma or squamous cell carcinoma, was determined with H&E together with p63, CK5, Napsin A and TTF-1 immunohistochemistry. Using Adaptive Biotechnologies, the researchers ran TCR-beta sequencing on approximately 37 paired NSCLC tumour and non-adjacent lung specimens, along with 26 tumour-only specimens. Supplementary cohort #1, some ten lung adenocarcinoma cases, had paired tumour/lung TCR-beta sequencing and TIL populations generated to assess tumour reactivity. A handful of tumour specimens with TCR-beta data were rare histological subtypes and were excluded from the subtype comparisons.

The germline V gene supplies CDR1 SGDLS and CDR2 YYNGEE. Here V drops 0 bases and J drops 1 base, and the junction holds 0 bases not matched to any gene. The CDR3 goes from the cysteine to the phenylalanine over 15 residues. This entry keeps only the CDR3 DNA: 45 bases, framed from base 1. A two-step multiplex PCR was used to amplify TCR-beta CDR3 regions from genomic DNA, and Illumina-compatible adaptors were added in the second step. As a commercial immunoSEQ service, TCR-beta immunosequencing was carried out on an Illumina platform. The authors' analysis ran thus. Repertoires were summarised by productive clonality and by Top 10 Clones, defined as the percentage of T-cell templates derived from the ten most frequent sequences. Values of productive clonality ranged from 0 to 1, with a monoclonal population indicated by a value of 1. Tumour-associated clones were defined as sequences comprising at least 0.1% of tumour T-cell templates but absent from matched non-adjacent lung, identified via log10 scatter plots. Two-group comparisons used Student's t-tests, stages used ANOVA, and relationships used linear regression, analysed in GraphPad Prism7 and R. TCRdb mirrors the immuneACCESS table, restricted to in-frame sequences. Some clones are absent from its copies; in checked studies, under half trace to an unresolved V gene, and the reason for the others is unknown. V, J and clone size were drawn from that table, and D and trimming were deduced from the DNA. This sample has about 14,000 clones in its table, and 81% of those were observed once. The top ten clonotypes cover around 10% of the sample.

As for this clone: What this receptor recognizes is not known. Base qualities are not recorded, but no much larger clone differs from it by a single base. Different DNA sequences within this sample yield the same CDR3.

Frozen aliquots of unsorted single-cell suspensions were used for genomic DNA extraction with the QIAamp DNA kit. The tumour samples consisted of surgically resected non-small cell lung cancer tissue. Tissues were received within 2 hours of resection and processed immediately into single-cell suspensions. Tissue was broken up mechanically, digested enzymatically with DNase I, collagenase I and hyaluronidase for about 29 minutes at 37 degrees C, and then filtered and RBC-lysed. Findings and caveats that apply to the study as a whole: Smoking pack-years did not significantly correlate with tumour TCR-beta clonality. Nearly half of NSCLC cases had tumour-associated clones >0.5%, found in approximately 30% of adenocarcinomas compared with roughly four fifths of squamous carcinomas. Significantly higher Top 10 clone scores and productive clonality were observed in lung squamous cell carcinoma than in lung adenocarcinoma tumours. The reactivity cohort included only around ten cases, and whether tumour-reactive clones share sequences with the dominant in vivo tumour-associated clones was not shown. Across approximately ten adenocarcinoma cases, TIL tumour reactivity correlated strongly with maximal tumour-associated clone frequency but not with overall clonality.

The material sequenced was lung tumor tissue. The chain employs TRBV9 and TRBJ2-3; TRBD2 fits 9 bases in the junction. This TCR was recovered from a human donor with non-small cell lung cancer. The CDR3 protein: CASSVGTSGTDTQYF. At the DNA level, the sequence is TGTGCCAGCAGCGTAGGGACTAGCGGCACAGATACGCAGTATTTT.